What follows is one T cell receptor (beta chain) and its context. Antigen specificity is unknown. Data came from immunoSEQ multiplex PCR; TCRdb stores just in-frame clones and leaves some out. The sample holds 30,000 to 35,000 clones, 90% seen once. Germline V gives CDR1 SGHRS, CDR2 YFSETQ. The CDR3 runs to 14 residues. Trimming took 1 base from V and 2 from J, leaving 10 bases between them. These data originate in a study of neoadjuvant nivolumab and ipilimumab in lung cancer. Regarding the study as a whole: Only a small number of samples underwent TCR sequencing. Only two of four nivolumab-treated tumors gained richness and clonality by surgery. Higher pretherapy blood TCR richness went with higher resected-tumor richness.

Sequencing was performed on peripheral blood, taken after neoadjuvant nivolumab, alone or with ipilimumab, at or shortly before surgery. The source of this sequence is an adult with non-small cell lung cancer. The V call is TRBV5-1, the J call TRBJ2-7; D is possibly TRBD1 (6 bases). CDR3 DNA sequence: TGCGCCAGCAGCTTGACCCAGGGGACCTACGAGCAGTACTTC. This encodes CASSLTQGTYEQYF.